This T cell receptor beta chain was documented in a study of beta chain features in type 1 diabetes (dated by TCRdb to 2016 to 2019). For context, the study as a whole: No differences in mean age, gender distribution, total cell number or subset yield were found between patients and healthy donors. Whereas all 30 or so donors provided naive and central memory subsets, regulatory and stem cell-like memory subsets were isolated from just 8 patients and about eight healthy donors. The study compared TCRB repertoires of sorted circulating CD4+ T cell subsets between recently diagnosed type 1 diabetes patients and matched healthy donors. A total of approximately 100 million sorted cells were examined across all samples, and the number of cells per subset was strongly correlated with RNA yield. Overall results and qualifications from the work: At VDJ recombination sites, patients with type 1 diabetes made fewer insertions and deleted more nucleotides, a pattern implying thymic rearrangement abnormalities. HLA sub-analyses involved small numbers of individuals, so any influence of HLA type on TCRB rearrangement remained unresolved. Naive, central memory and regulatory TCRB repertoires appeared more similar among patients than among healthy donors. PCR might favor shorter templates, but patient and control samples were amplified and corrected together, so any skew would affect both groups equally. Because cDNA was sequenced instead of genomic DNA, activated cells with high expression could be over-represented, although the groups did not differ in activation or CD3 levels. A moderate but significant shortening of TCRB CDR3 length was observed in type 1 diabetes patients in all four CD4+ subsets.

All of the isolated RNA was reverse transcribed with the High Capacity cDNA Reverse Transcription Kit, so expressed TCRB transcripts were sequenced. Deep immunoSEQ sequencing was performed on naive, central memory and regulatory T cell samples, with an average of roughly 3.3 million total reads per sample. Sorted cells were lysed in RLT buffer and RNA was extracted with DNase-treated RNeasy Micro or Mini kits, depending on cell number. Each cell subset was processed on its own to prevent cross-contamination, while patient and healthy donor samples were processed together. The immunoSEQ multiplex PCR was used to amplify TCRB sequences from cDNA, yielding 87-bp fragments that span the CDR3 region. The amplicons were sequenced using the Illumina HiSeq platform. For the original study's pipeline: PCR bias was corrected computationally using synthetic template baselines, and reads within Hamming distance 2 were collapsed, with unmergeable singletons discarded. By aligning reads against IMGT, V, D and J genes, CDR3 length, and insertions or deletions at six rearrangement sites were assigned. Within each subset, clonotype counts were normalized to sorted cell number, and only after that were true diversity and Gini coefficients computed with the tcR R package. The overlap coefficient, calculated on TCRB nucleotide sequences, was used to measure repertoire sharing. As a proxy for the pre-selection repertoire, out-of-frame TCRB sequences from naive cells were analyzed. What TCRdb holds here is the immuneACCESS table cut down to in-frame rearrangements. Part of the clones is not present; checked against another copy, under half of the missing clones reflect an unresolved V gene, and the others are unexplained. The D gene and trimming were derived from the DNA, and the V and J assignments and clone size from that table. The sample has approximately 730,000 clones on record, roughly an eighth of them singletons. The top ten clonotypes cover less than 0.025% of the sample.

Note on this clone: No cognate antigen has been identified for it. No qualities accompany the bases; no much larger clone lies one base away.

A single peripheral blood draw of roughly 0.11 L on average was collected from each donor into heparinised tubes. Naive, central memory, regulatory and stem cell-like memory CD4+ T cells were sorted on a BD FACSAria II using a panel including CD45RO, CCR7, CD25, CD127, CD95 and CD27. Every sorted population had a purity above 95%. PBMCs were separated immediately by Lymphoprep density gradient centrifugation and were stained directly, without being cultured. So that batch effects would be minimized, each experiment stained and sorted samples in pairs, pairing one healthy donor with one patient. The CDR3 sequence holds 12 residues, the cysteine and phenylalanine included. Only the CDR3 DNA is retained, 36 bases long and in frame from the first base. CDR1 and CDR2 were assigned from the germline V gene as MDHEN and SYDVKM. The junction shows trimming of 6 bases on V and 3 bases on J, plus 9 bases between the germline ends.

The V gene is TRBV28 and the J gene is TRBJ2-7, with the identity of the D gene unclear. The sequence was obtained from a man aged 18 to 29 with type 1 diabetes. The sample comprised naive CD4+ T cells from blood. Sample cell subset or site, as interpreted from the label and publication: true naive CD4+ T cells. The DNA reads TGTGCCAGCAGGTCTACCGACTACGAGCAGTACTTC. This is translated as CASRSTDYEQYF.